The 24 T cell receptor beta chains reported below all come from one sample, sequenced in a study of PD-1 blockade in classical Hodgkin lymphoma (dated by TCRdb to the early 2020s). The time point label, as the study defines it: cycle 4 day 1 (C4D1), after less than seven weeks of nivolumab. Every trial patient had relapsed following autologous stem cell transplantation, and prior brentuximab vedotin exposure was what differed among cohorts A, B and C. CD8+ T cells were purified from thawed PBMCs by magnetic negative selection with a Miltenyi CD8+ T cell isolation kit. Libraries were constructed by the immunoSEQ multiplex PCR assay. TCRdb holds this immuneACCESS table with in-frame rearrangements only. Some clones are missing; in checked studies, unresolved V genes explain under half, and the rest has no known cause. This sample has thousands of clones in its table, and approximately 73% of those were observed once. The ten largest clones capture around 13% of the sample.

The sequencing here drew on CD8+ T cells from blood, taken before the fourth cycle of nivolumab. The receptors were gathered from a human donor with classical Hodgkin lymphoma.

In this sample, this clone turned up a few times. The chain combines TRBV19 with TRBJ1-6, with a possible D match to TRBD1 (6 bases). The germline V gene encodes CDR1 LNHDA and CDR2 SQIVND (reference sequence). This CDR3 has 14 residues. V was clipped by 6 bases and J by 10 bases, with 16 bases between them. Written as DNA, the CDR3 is TGTGCCAGTAGCGAACAGGGAAACGCCTCACCCCTCCACTTT. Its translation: CASSEQGNASPLHF.

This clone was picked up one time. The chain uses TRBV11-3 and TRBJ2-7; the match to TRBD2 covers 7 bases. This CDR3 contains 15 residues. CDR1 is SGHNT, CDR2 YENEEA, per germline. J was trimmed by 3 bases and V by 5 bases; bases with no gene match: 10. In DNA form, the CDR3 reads TGTGCCAGCAGCCCGGGGGTAGGGGAGGGCTACGAGCAGTACTTC. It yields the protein CASSPGVGEGYEQYF.

The CDR3 sequence is CASSTRDRASPNTGELFF. The DNA of the CDR3 is TGTGCCAGCAGCACCCGGGACAGGGCCTCACCGAACACCGGGGAGCTGTTTTTT. The rearrangement joins TRBV5-4 to TRBJ2-2, with TRBD1 matching 9 bases. Germline assignment: CDR1 SGHNT and CDR2 YYREEE (reference sequence). This CDR3 is 18 amino acids long. The V segment lost 4 bases and the J segment 0 bases; nucleotides outside the gene matches: 10.

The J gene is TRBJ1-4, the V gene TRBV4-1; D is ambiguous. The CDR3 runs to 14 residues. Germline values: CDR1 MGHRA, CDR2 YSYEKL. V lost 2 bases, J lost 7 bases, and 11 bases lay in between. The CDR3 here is CASSQLPDGEKLFF. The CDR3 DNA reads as TGCGCCAGCAGCCAACTACCAGACGGTGAAAAACTGTTTTTT.

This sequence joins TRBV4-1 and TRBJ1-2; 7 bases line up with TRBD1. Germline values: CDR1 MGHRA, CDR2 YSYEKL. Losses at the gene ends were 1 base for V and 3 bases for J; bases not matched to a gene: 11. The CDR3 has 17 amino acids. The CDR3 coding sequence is TGCGCCAGCAGCCAAGTGGGACAGCTCGGGGGGGACTATGGCTACACCTTC. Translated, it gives CASSQVGQLGGDYGYTF.

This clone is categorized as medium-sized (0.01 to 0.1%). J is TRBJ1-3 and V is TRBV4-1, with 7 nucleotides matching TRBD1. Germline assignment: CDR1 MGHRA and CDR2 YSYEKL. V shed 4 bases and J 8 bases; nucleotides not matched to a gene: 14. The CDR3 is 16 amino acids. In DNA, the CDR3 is TGCGCCAGCAGCCCGTTAGGACAGGCGTATGCGGACACCATATATTTT. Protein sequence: CASSPLGQAYADTIYF.

The CDR3 DNA sequence: TGTGCCAGCAGCCCCCGGGGGATTGACGGGCAGTTCTTC. This translates into CASSPRGIDGQFF. This chain uses TRBV28 with TRBJ2-1; the D gene is possibly TRBD2 (6 bases). The germline CDR1 and CDR2 sequences are MDHEN and SYDVKM. The CDR3 covers 13 residues. V lost 6 bases and J lost 12, with 18 bases in between.

The CDR3 is CASSLLNGYEQYF. CDR3 bases: TGTGCCAGCAGCCTACTTAATGGGTACGAGCAGTACTTC. The V call is TRBV11-2, the J call TRBJ2-7; no definite D call. The length of the CDR3 is 13 residues. Germline loops: CDR1 SGHAT, CDR2 FQNNGV. V was clipped by 5 bases and J by 4 bases, with 12 bases between them.

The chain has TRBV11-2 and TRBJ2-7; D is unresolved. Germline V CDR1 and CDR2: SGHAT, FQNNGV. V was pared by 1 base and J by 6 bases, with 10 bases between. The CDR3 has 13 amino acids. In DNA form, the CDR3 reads TGTGCCAGCAGCTTAGGTAGCTCAGGCGAGCAGTACTTC. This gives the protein CASSLGSSGEQYF.

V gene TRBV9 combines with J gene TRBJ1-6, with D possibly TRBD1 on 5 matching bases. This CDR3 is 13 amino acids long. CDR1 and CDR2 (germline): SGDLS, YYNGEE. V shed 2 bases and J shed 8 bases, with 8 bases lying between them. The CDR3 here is CASSVGTHSPLHF. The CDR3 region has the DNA TGTGCCAGCAGCGTCGGGACCCATTCACCCCTCCACTTT.

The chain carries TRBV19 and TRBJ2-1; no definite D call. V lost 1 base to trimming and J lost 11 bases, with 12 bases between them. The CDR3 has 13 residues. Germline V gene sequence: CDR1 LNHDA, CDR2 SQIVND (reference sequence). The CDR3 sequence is CASSIGSLVKQFF. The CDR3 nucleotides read TGTGCCAGTAGTATAGGTTCACTGGTAAAGCAGTTCTTC.

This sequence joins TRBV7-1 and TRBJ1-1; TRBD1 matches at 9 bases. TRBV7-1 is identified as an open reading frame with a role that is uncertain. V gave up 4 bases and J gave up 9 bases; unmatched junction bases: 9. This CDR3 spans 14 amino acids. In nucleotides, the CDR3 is TGTGCCAGCAGCTTCCCAGGGGACAGGGAAAAAGCTTTCTTT. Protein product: CASSFPGDREKAFF.

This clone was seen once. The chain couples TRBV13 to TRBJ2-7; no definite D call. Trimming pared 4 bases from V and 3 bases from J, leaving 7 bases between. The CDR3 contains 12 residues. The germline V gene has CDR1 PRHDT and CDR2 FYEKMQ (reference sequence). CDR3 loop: CASSSESYEQYF. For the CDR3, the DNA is TGTGCCAGCAGCTCTGAAAGCTACGAGCAGTACTTC.

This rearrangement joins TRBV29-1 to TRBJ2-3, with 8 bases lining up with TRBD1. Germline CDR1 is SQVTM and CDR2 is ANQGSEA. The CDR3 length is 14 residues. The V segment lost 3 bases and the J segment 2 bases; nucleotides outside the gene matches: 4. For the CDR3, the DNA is TGCAGCGTTGAGGACAGGGTTTTCACAGATACGCAGTATTTT. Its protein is CSVEDRVFTDTQYF.

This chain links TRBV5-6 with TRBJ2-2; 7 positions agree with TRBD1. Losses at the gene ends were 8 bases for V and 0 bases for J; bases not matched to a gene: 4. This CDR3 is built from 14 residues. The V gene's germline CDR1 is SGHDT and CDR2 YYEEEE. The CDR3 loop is CASRQGPNTGELFF. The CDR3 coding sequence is TGTGCCAGTAGACAGGGTCCGAACACCGGGGAGCTGTTTTTT.

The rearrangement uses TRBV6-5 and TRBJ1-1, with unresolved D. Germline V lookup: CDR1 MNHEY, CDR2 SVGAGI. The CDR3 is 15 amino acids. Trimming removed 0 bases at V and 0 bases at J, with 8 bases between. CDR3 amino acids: CASSYSGSMNTEAFF. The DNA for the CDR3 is TGTGCCAGCAGTTACTCGGGGAGTATGAACACTGAAGCTTTCTTT.

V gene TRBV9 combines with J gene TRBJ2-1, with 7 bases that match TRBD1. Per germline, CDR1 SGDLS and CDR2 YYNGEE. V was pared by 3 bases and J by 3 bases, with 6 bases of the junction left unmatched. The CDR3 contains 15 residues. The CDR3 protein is CASSGRTGHYNEQFF. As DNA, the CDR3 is TGTGCCAGCAGCGGCCGGACAGGACACTACAATGAGCAGTTCTTC.

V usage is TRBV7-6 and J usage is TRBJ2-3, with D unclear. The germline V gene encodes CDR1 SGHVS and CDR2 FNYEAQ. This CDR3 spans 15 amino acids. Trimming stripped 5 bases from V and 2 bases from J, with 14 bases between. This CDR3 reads CASSPSPGHTDTQYF. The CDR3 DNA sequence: TGTGCCAGCAGCCCAAGCCCGGGTCACACAGATACGCAGTATTTT.

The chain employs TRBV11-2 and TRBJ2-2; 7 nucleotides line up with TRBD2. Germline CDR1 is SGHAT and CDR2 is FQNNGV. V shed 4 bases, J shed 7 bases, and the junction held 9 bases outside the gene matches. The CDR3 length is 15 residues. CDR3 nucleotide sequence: TGTGCCAGCAGCTCAAGCGGGGAAATTGGCGGGGAGCTGTTTTTT. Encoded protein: CASSSSGEIGGELFF.

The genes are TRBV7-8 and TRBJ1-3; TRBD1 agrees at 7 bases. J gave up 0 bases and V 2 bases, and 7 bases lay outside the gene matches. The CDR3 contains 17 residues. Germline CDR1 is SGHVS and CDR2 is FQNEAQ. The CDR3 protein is CASSLWWGQISGNTIYF. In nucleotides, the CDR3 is TGTGCCAGCAGCTTATGGTGGGGACAGATCTCTGGAAACACCATATATTTT.

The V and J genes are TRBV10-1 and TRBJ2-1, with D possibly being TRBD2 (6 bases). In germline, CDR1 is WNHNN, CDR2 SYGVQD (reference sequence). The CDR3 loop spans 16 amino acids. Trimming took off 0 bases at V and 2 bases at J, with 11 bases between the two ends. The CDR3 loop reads CASSESGDFAYNEQFF. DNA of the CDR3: TGCGCCAGCAGTGAGTCAGGGGACTTCGCCTACAATGAGCAGTTCTTC.

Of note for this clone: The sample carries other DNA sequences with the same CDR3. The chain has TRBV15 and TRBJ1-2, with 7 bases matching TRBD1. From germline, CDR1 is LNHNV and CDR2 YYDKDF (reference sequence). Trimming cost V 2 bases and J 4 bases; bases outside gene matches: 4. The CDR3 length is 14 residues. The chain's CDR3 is CATSRQDRAYGYTF. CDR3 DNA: TGTGCCACCAGCAGACAAGACAGGGCCTATGGCTACACCTTC.

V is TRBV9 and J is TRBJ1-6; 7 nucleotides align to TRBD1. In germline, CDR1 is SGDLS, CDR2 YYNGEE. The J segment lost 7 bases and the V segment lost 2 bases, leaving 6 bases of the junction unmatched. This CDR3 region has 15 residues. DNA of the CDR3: TGTGCCAGCAGCGTGAGACAGGGTAGGAATTCACCCCTCCACTTT. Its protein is CASSVRQGRNSPLHF. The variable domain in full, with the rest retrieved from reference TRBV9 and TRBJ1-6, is DSGVTQTPKHLITATGQRVTLRCSPRSGDLSVYWYQQSLDQGLQFLIQYYNGEERAKGNILERFSAQQFPDLHSELNLSSLELGDSALYFCASSVRQGRNSPLHFGNGTRLTVT.

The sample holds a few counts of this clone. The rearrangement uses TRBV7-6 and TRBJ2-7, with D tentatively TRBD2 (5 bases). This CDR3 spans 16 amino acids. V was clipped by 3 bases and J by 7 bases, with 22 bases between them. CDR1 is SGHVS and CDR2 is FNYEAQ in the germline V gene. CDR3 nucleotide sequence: TGTGCCAGCAGCTTTACTAGTGGGGAAGGGTTGGGGGAGCAGTACTTC. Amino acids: CASSFTSGEGLGEQYF.